This TCR beta chain appears in the sequencing data of a study of control samples from healthy donors and cancer patients. The V gene lost 1 base and the J gene lost 2 bases, with 9 bases spanning the gap. Germline V gene data show CDR1 as ENHRY and CDR2 as SYGVKD. The CDR3 runs to 14 residues. The protocol was immunoSEQ multiplex PCR, while the TCRdb copy is restricted to in-frame clones and leaves out a portion. The sample gives 100,000 or so clones, about 91% of which show up once; 2% to 2.5% is in the top ten. The sequencing sample was made of blood. The chain combines TRBV10-3 with TRBJ2-7; tentative D call: TRBD1 (5 bases). The TCR comes from a young woman in good health. CDR3 DNA: TGTGCCATCAGTGAGTACCAGGGTGCCTACGAGCAGTACTTC. Its translation is CAISEYQGAYEQYF.